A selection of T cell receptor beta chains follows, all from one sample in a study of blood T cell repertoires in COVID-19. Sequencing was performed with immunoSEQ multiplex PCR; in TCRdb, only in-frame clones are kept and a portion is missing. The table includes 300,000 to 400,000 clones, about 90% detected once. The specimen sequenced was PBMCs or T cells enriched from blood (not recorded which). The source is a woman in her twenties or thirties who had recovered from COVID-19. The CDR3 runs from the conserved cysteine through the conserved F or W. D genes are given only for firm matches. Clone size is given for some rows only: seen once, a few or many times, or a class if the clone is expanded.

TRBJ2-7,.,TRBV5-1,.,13,TGCGCCAGCAGCTCCGACAGGTCCTACGAGCAGTACTTC,CASSSDRSYEQYF
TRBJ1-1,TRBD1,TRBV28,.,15,TGTGCCAGCAGCATGACCGGGACAGCGAACACTGAAGCTTTCTTT,CASSMTGTANTEAFF
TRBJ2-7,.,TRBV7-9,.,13,TGTGCCAGCAGCTCAACAGAAATCTACGAGCAGTACTTC,CASSSTEIYEQYF
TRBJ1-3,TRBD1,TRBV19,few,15,TGTGCCAGTAGTATTTCCGACAGGGTTGGAAACACCATATATTTT,CASSISDRVGNTIYF
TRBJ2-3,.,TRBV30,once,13,TGTGCCTGGAGTGCTAAGAACCGGGATACGCAGTATTTT,CAWSAKNRDTQYF
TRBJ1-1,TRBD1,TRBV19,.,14,TGTGCCAGTAGTTCGACAGGGGGGAACACTGAAGCTTTCTTT,CASSSTGGNTEAFF
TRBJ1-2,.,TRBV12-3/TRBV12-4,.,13,TGTGCCAGCAGTTTTGGGGACTCCTATGGCTACACCTTC,CASSFGDSYGYTF
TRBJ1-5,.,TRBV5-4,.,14,TGTGCCAGCAGCTTGGGCGGGGGCGGTCAGCCCCAGCATTTT,CASSLGGGGQPQHF
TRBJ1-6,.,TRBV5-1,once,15,TGCGCCAGCAGCGAGGGGACAACTCCTACCTCACCCCTCCACTTT,CASSEGTTPTSPLHF
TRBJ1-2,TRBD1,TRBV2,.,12,TGTGCCAGCAGCACAGGGGAGTATGGCTACACCTTC,CASSTGEYGYTF
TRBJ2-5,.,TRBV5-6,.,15,TGTGCCAGCAGCTTCCAGGTGGGGCTGCGGGAGACCCAGTACTTC,CASSFQVGLRETQYF
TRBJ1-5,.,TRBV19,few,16,TGTGCCAGTAGTACCTCTTCGGCGGTTAGCAATCAGCCCCAGCATTTT,CASSTSSAVSNQPQHF
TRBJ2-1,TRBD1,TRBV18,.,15,TGTGCCAGCTCTCGGCTGACAGGGGCTTACAATGAGCAGTTCTTC,CASSRLTGAYNEQFF
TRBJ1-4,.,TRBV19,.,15,TGTGCCAGTAGTATAGTGGGCAGGGAAGGCGAAAAACTGTTTTTT,CASSIVGREGEKLFF
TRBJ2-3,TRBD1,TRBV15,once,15,TGTGCCACCACCCCGGGACAGGGTAATCCAGATACGCAGTATTTT,CATTPGQGNPDTQYF
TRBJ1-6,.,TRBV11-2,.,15,TGTGCCAGCAGCTTAGACAGGGTTTTTACTTCACCCCTCCACTTT,CASSLDRVFTSPLHF
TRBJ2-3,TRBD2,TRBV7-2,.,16,TGTGCCAGCAGCTCGCCTAGCGGGGGGCGCACAGATACGCAGTATTTT,CASSSPSGGRTDTQYF
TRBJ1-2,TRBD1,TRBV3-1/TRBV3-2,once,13,TGTGCCAGCAGCCAAACAGGGGACTATGGCTACACCTTC,CASSQTGDYGYTF